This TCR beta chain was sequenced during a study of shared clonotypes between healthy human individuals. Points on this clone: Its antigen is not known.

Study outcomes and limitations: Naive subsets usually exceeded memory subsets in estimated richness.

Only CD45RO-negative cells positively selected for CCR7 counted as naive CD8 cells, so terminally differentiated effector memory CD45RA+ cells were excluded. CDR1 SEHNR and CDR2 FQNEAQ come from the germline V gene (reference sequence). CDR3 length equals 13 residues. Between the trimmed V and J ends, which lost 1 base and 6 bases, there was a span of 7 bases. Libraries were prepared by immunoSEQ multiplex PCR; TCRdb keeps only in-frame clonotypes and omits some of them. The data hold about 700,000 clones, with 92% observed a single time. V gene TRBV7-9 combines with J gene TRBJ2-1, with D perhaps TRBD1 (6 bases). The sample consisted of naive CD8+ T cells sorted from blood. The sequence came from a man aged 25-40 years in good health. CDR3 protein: CASSLVGANEQFF. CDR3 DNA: TGTGCCAGCAGCTTAGTGGGGGCCAATGAGCAGTTCTTC.